This T cell receptor (beta chain) was sequenced for a study of blood T cell repertoires in COVID-19. In the study overall: PBMCs, B-cell-depleted T cells, or T cells provided the cDNA or gDNA that made up the material.

Libraries were prepared by immunoSEQ multiplex PCR; TCRdb keeps only in-frame clonotypes and omits some of them. The repertoire holds approximately 84,000 clones, around four fifths seen once, with about an eighth in the top ten. V was pared by 6 bases and J by 4 bases, with 7 bases of the junction left unmatched. CDR1 SNHLY and CDR2 FYNNEI come from the germline V gene. The CDR3 contains 15 residues. Sequencing was carried out using peripheral blood. The chain couples TRBV2 to TRBJ1-4; 8 bases fit TRBD1. The TCR comes from a human donor in a cohort sampled during active COVID-19. The CDR3 nucleotides read TGTGCCAGCAGACCTACAGGGGGGAGTAATGAAAAACTGTTTTTT. It is translated as CASRPTGGSNEKLFF.